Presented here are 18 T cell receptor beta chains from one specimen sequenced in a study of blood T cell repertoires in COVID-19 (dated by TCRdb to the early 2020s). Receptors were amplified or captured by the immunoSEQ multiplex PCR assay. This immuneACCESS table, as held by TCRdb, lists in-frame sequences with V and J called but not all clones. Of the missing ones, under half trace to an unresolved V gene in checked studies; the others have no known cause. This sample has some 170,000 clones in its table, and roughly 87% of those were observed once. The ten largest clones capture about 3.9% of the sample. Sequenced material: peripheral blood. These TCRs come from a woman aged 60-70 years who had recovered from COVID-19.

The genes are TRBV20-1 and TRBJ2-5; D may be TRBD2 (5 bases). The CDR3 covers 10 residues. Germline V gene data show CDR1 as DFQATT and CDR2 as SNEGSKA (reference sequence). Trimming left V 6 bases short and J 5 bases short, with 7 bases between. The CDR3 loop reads CSAPGETQYF. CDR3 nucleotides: TGCAGTGCCCCGGGGGAGACCCAGTACTTC.

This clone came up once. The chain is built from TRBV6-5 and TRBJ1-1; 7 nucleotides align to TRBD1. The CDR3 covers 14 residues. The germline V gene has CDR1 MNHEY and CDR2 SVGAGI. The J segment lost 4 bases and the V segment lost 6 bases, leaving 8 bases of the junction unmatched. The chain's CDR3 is CASRRPGDSTEAFF. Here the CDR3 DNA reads TGTGCCAGCAGGCGCCCTGGGGACAGCACTGAAGCTTTCTTT.

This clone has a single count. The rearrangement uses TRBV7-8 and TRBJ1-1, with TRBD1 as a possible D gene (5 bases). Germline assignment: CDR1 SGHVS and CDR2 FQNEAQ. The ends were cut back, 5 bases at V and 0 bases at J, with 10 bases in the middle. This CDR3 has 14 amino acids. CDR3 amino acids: CASSPRDLNTEAFF. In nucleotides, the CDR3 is TGTGCCAGCAGCCCTCGGGACTTGAACACTGAAGCTTTCTTT. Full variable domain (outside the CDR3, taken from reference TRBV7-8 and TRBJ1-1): GAGVSQSPRYKVAKRGQDVALRCDPISGHVSLFWYQQALGQGPEFLTYFQNEAQLDKSGLPSDRFFAERPEGSVSTLKIQRTQQEDSAVYLCASSPRDLNTEAFFGQGTRLTVV.

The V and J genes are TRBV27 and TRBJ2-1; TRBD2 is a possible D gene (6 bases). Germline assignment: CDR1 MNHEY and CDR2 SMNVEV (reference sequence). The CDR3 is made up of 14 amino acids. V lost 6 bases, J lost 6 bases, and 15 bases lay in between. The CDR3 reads CASRGSGGFNEQFF. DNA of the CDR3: TGTGCCAGCAGAGGGTCTGGGGGGTTCAATGAGCAGTTCTTC.

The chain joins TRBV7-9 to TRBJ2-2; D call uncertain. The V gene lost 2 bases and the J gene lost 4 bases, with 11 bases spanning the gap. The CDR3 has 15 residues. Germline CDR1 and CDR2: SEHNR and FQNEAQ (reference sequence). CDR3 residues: CASSLPSTGTGELFF. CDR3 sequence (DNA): TGTGCCAGCAGCTTACCTTCGACGGGCACCGGGGAGCTGTTTTTT.

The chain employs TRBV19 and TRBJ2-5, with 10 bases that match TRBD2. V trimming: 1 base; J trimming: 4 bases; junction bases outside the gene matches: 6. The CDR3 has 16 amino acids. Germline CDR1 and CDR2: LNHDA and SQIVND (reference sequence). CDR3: CASSIAPASGGETQYF. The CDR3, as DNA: TGTGCCAGTAGTATAGCCCCCGCTAGCGGGGGAGAGACCCAGTACTTC.

The CDR3 region has the DNA TGTGCCAGCAGCGTAGAAACTAGCGGGGGTATTGAGCAGTTCTTC. Residues: CASSVETSGGIEQFF. This chain connects TRBV9 to TRBJ2-1, with 11 bases fitting TRBD2. This CDR3 is 15 amino acids long. CDR1 and CDR2 from the germline V gene are SGDLS and YYNGEE. V lost 0 bases to trimming and J lost 9 bases; unmatched junction nucleotides: 5.

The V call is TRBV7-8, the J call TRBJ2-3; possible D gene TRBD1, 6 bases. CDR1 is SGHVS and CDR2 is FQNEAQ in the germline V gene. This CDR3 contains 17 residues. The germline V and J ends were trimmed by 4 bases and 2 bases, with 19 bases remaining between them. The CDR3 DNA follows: TGTGCCAGCAGCTCACCCCCTCGGACAGCTTACACAGATACGCAGTATTTT. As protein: CASSSPPRTAYTDTQYF.

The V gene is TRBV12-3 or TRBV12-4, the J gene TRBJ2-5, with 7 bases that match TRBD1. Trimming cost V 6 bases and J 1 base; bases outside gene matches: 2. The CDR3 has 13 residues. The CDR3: CASRGDSQETQYF. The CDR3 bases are TGTGCCAGCAGGGGGGACAGCCAAGAGACCCAGTACTTC.

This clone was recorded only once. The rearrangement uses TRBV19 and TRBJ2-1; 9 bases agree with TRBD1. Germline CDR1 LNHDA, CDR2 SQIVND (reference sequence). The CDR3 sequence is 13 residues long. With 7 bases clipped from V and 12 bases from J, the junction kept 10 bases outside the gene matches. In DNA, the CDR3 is TGTGCCAGTACCCCACAAGGGGGACAGGGGCAGTTCTTC. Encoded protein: CASTPQGGQGQFF.

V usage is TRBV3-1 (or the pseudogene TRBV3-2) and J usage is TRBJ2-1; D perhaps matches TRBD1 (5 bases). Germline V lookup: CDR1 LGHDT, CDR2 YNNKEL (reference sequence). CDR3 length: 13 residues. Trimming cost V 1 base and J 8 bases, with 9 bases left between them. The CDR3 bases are TGTGCCAGCAGCCAAGTGTCAGGGTATGAGCAGTTCTTC. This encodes CASSQVSGYEQFF.

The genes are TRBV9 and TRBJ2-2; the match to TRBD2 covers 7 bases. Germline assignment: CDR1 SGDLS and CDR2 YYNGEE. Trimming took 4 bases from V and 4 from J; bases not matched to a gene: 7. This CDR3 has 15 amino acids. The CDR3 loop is CASSWIGEGTGELFF. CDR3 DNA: TGTGCCAGCAGCTGGATAGGGGAGGGCACCGGGGAGCTGTTTTTT.

CDR3 amino acids: CASSLDLAGVTDTQYF. CDR3 nucleotides: TGTGCCAGCAGCTTAGACCTAGCGGGGGTTACAGATACGCAGTATTTT. The chain combines TRBV7-7 with TRBJ2-3; TRBD2 matches 10 bases. V lost 1 base, J lost 3 bases, and 4 bases stayed unmatched. The CDR3 runs to 16 residues. Germline CDR1 is SSHAT and CDR2 is FNYEAQ (reference sequence).

CDR3: CASSPGQGAADTQYF. The DNA for the CDR3 is TGCGCCAGCAGTCCGGGACAGGGGGCTGCAGATACGCAGTATTTT. V gene TRBV10-2 combines with J gene TRBJ2-3, with 12 bases aligning to TRBD1. The CDR3 covers 15 residues. Per the germline V gene, CDR1 is WSHSY and CDR2 is SAAADI. V lost 5 bases, J lost 4 bases, and 4 bases stayed unmatched.

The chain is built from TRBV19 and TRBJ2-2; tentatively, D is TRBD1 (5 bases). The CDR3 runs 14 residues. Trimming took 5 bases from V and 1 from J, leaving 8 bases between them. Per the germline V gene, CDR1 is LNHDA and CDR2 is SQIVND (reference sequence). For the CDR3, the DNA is TGTGCCAGTAGTGCCGACAGGAACACCGGGGAGCTGTTTTTT. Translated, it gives CASSADRNTGELFF.

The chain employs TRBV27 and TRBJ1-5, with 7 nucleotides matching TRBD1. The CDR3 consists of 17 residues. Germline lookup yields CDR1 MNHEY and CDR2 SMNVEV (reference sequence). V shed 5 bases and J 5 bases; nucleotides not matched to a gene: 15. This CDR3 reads CASSAGGGAFFYQPQHF. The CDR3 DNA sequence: TGTGCCAGCAGTGCTGGAGGGGGCGCTTTTTTTTATCAGCCCCAGCATTTT.

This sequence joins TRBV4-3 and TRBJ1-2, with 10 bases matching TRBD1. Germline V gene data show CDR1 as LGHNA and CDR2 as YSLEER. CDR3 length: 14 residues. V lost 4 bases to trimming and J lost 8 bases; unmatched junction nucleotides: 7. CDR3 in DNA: TGCGCCAGCAGCCCAGACAGGGGGCTAAAGGGCTACACCTTC. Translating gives CASSPDRGLKGYTF.

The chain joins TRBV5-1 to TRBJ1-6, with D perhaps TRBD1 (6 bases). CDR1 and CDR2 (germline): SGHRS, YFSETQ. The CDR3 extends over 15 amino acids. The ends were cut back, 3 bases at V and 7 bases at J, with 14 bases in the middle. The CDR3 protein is CASSWTDIGNSPLHF. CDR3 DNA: TGCGCCAGCAGCTGGACAGATATAGGGAATTCACCCCTCCACTTT.